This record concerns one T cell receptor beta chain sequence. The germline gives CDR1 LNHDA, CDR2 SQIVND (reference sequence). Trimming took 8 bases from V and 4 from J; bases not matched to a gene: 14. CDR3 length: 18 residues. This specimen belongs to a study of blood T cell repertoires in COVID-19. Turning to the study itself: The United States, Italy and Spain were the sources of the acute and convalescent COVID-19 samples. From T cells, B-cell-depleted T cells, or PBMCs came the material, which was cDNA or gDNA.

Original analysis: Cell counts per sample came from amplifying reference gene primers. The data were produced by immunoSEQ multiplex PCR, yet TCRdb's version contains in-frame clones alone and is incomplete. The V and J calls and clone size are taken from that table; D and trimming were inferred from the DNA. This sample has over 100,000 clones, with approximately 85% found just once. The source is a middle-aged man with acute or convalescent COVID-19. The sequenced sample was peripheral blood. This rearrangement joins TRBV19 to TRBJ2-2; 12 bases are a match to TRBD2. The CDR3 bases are TGTGCCAGTTCCCGTGGGCTAGCGGGAGGGCCGGGCACCGGGGAGCTGTTTTTT. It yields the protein CASSRGLAGGPGTGELFF.